This TCR beta chain comes out of a study of response to subunit inactivated influenza vaccine. CDR1 is LNHDA, CDR2 SQIVND, per germline (reference sequence). The CDR3 has 16 amino acids. Trimming took off 3 bases at V and 6 bases at J, with 20 bases between the two ends. MiXCR, applied by TCRdb to the RT-PCR reads, yields one record per CDR3 protein. Among hundreds of thousands of distinct CDR3 sequences, about a sixth were seen once, and the ten largest hold roughly 12%. Study findings and constraints: With each seasonal influenza vaccination, the authors suggested, few new T cells are recruited.

This clonotype has a handful of counts. Its antigen is not identified. The chain uses TRBV19 and TRBJ1-2; a weak D match, TRBD1 (5 bases). Sequences were derived from PBMCs from blood, sampled 11 to 12 days after vaccination. The receptor was isolated from a man aged 45-60 years who received an inactivated influenza vaccine. This CDR3 is CASSIEVGRGWNGYTF. The CDR3 coding sequence is TGTGCCAGTAGTATCGAAGTCGGCCGGGGGTGGAATGGCTACACCTTC. The variable domain in full, with the rest retrieved from reference TRBV19 and TRBJ1-2, is DGGITQSPKYLFRKEGQNVTLSCEQNLNHDAMYWYRQDPGQGLRLIYYSQIVNDFQKGDIAEGYSVSREKKESFPLTVTSAQKNPTAFYLCASSIEVGRGWNGYTFGSGTRLTVV.